The 32 T cell receptor beta chains listed next were all sequenced from one sample in a study of T cells in Graves' hyperthyroidism and ophthalmopathy. Amplification of TCR beta CDR3 regions was performed using RNA transcripts as template. The HTBI primer set drove a first-round RT-PCR of the TCR CDR3. TCRdb used MiXCR to reprocess the multiplex PCR reads, holding one entry per CDR3 protein. The data hold over 500,000 distinct CDR3 sequences, with approximately 17% observed a single time. The sample consisted of blood. Every receptor here comes from a woman aged 18-29 years with Graves' ophthalmopathy.

This clonotype was counted ten times or more. The gene calls are TRBV10-3 and TRBJ2-3, with no clear D. Looked up from germline, CDR1 is ENHRY and CDR2 is SYGVKD. V lost 10 bases, J lost 0 bases, and 5 bases lay in between. The CDR3 sequence is 11 residues long. DNA of the CDR3: TGTGCCACCTCCAGCACAGATACGCAGTATTTT. Translated: CATSSTDTQYF.

This clonotype came up many times. The V and J genes are TRBV28 and TRBJ1-2; no clear D. The CDR3 contains 13 residues. Germline V lookup: CDR1 MDHEN, CDR2 SYDVKM. V was trimmed by 8 bases and J by 4 bases, leaving 14 bases between them. CDR3 region: CASLSDTAYGYTF. DNA for the CDR3: TGTGCCAGCCTTAGTGACACGGCCTATGGCTACACCTTC.

This clonotype has ten or more counts. The gene calls are TRBV12-3 or TRBV12-4 and TRBJ2-7; 8 nucleotides align to TRBD2. V gave up 3 bases and J gave up 3 bases; unmatched junction bases: 7. The CDR3 is 15 amino acids. CDR3 nucleotides: TGTGCCAGCAGTTTTTCACTAGCGGTGGACTACGAGCAGTACTTC. Residues: CASSFSLAVDYEQYF.

This clonotype was found many times. This chain links TRBV28 with TRBJ1-2; D is ambiguous. Germline V lookup: CDR1 MDHEN, CDR2 SYDVKM. The V gene lost 1 base and the J gene lost 2 bases, with 14 bases spanning the gap. CDR3 size: 16 residues. The CDR3 DNA reads TGTGCCAGCAGTTTATTTGGAGCTGAAAGAAACTATGGCTACACCTTC. Its protein is CASSLFGAERNYGYTF.

This clonotype came up many times. The rearrangement joins TRBV10-3 to TRBJ2-1; TRBD1 matches 7 bases. The length of the CDR3 is 13 residues. The V segment lost 4 bases and the J segment 6 bases; nucleotides outside the gene matches: 3. The germline gives CDR1 ENHRY, CDR2 SYGVKD. The CDR3 sequence: CAISVNRGNEQFF. The CDR3 DNA sequence: TGTGCCATCAGTGTGAACAGGGGCAATGAGCAGTTCTTC.

This chain links TRBV25-1 with TRBJ1-2, with TRBD1 matching over 10 bases. The ends lost 6 bases at V and 8 bases at J; junction bases unmatched: 15. The CDR3 has 16 residues. Germline CDR1 MGHDK, CDR2 SYGVNS. In DNA, the CDR3 is TGTGCCAGCAGCGCCGACCGGACAGGGGGGCTAATGGGCTACACCTTC. It encodes CASSADRTGGLMGYTF.

The rearrangement uses TRBV7-9 and TRBJ2-1, with 12 positions matching TRBD2. Losses at the gene ends were 6 bases for V and 7 bases for J; bases not matched to a gene: 16. The CDR3 loop spans 18 amino acids. The V gene's germline CDR1 is SEHNR and CDR2 FQNEAQ (reference sequence). CDR3 sequence reads: CASRAGLAGGQGKNEQFF. The CDR3 nucleotides are TGTGCCAGCAGGGCGGGCCTAGCGGGGGGGCAAGGGAAGAATGAGCAGTTCTTC.

In regard to this clonotype: Compared with germline, one end of the junction differs, possibly owing to a read error. The rearrangement uses TRBV19 and TRBJ1-1; 8 bases are shared with TRBD1. Looked up from germline, CDR1 is LNHDA and CDR2 is SQIVND (reference sequence). This CDR3 contains 15 residues. The CDR3, as DNA: TGTGCCGGTAGTCCCCAGGACAGGGAGAGGACTGAAGCTTTCTTT. It specifies CAGSPQDRERTEAFF.

Only a few counts were recorded for this clonotype. This sequence joins TRBV28 and TRBJ1-2; a possible D gene is TRBD1 (6 bases). The CDR3 covers 14 residues. Germline loops: CDR1 MDHEN, CDR2 SYDVKM. The ends were cut back, 2 bases at V and 5 bases at J, with 12 bases in the middle. This chain's CDR3 is CASSLVGGGYGYTF. The CDR3 DNA sequence: TGTGCCAGCAGTTTAGTGGGGGGCGGTTATGGCTACACCTTC.

At least ten counts were recorded for this clonotype. The chain couples TRBV3-1 to TRBJ2-7; TRBD2 is a possible D gene (6 bases). Germline lookup yields CDR1 LGHDT and CDR2 YNNKEL (reference sequence). With 1 base removed from V and 4 bases from J, the gap between germline ends came to 14 bases. The length of the CDR3 is 15 residues. CDR3 residues: CASSQGRGGGYEQYF. In DNA, the CDR3 is TGTGCCAGCAGCCAAGGGCGGGGAGGAGGGTACGAGCAGTACTTC.

This clonotype was detected only a few times. The gene calls are TRBV19 and TRBJ2-1, with 7 bases matching TRBD2. V shed 1 base and J 0 bases; nucleotides not matched to a gene: 6. This CDR3 has 17 amino acids. CDR1 LNHDA and CDR2 SQIVND come from the germline V gene (reference sequence). The CDR3 spells CASSIVASGSSYNEQFF. The CDR3 coding sequence is TGTGCCAGTAGTATAGTGGCTAGCGGAAGCTCCTACAATGAGCAGTTCTTC. The complete variable domain, with remaining parts taken from reference TRBV19 and TRBJ2-1, reads DGGITQSPKYLFRKEGQNVTLSCEQNLNHDAMYWYRQDPGQGLRLIYYSQIVNDFQKGDIAEGYSVSREKKESFPLTVTSAQKNPTAFYLCASSIVASGSSYNEQFFGPGTRLTVL.

This clonotype has ten or more counts. V and J are TRBV7-9 and TRBJ2-1, with TRBD1 matching 10 bases. The J segment lost 6 bases and the V segment lost 5 bases, leaving 13 bases of the junction unmatched. This CDR3 has 17 amino acids. Germline-derived CDR1 and CDR2 are SEHNR and FQNEAQ (reference sequence). CDR3 sequence reads: CASSLTTRTGGSNEQFF. The DNA of the CDR3 is TGTGCCAGCAGCCTAACCACGAGGACAGGGGGTTCCAATGAGCAGTTCTTC.

This clonotype has a count of ten or more. The chain combines TRBV5-1 with TRBJ2-7, with a tentative D call TRBD2 (6 bases). CDR3 length: 13 amino acids. Germline values: CDR1 SGHRS, CDR2 YFSETQ. The V end lost 3 bases, the J end lost 5 bases, and 12 bases lay between the germline ends. The CDR3, as DNA: TGCGCCAGCAGCTCGGGAACTAGCCACGAGCAGTACTTC. Residues: CASSSGTSHEQYF.

V usage is TRBV11-2 and J usage is TRBJ1-2; no clear D. V was clipped by 6 bases and J by 0 bases, with 17 bases between them. CDR1 is SGHAT, CDR2 FQNNGV, per germline. CDR3 length: 16 residues. CDR3 protein: CASRAPYALSNYGYTF. CDR3 nucleotide sequence: TGTGCCAGCAGGGCCCCCTATGCCCTCTCTAACTATGGCTACACCTTC.

The table lists this clonotype with many counts. The chain employs TRBV20-1 and TRBJ2-7, with TRBD1 matching 7 bases. The CDR3 loop spans 13 amino acids. V lost 5 bases and J lost 2; bases outside the gene matches: 6. Germline CDR1 and CDR2: DFQATT and SNEGSKA (reference sequence). The CDR3 sequence: CSADDREAYEQYF. The DNA of the CDR3 is TGCAGTGCTGATGACAGGGAAGCCTACGAGCAGTACTTC.

The CDR3 coding sequence is TGTGCCAGCAGCCAGGATACCGGGACTAGCGGACGTAATGAGCAGTTCTTC. It translates to CASSQDTGTSGRNEQFF. This chain joins TRBV4-2 and TRBJ2-1, with 11 bases aligning to TRBD2. This CDR3 has 17 residues. V dropped 3 bases and J dropped 7; count of bases not matched to a gene: 11. Per the germline V gene, CDR1 is LGHNA and CDR2 is YNFKEQ.

The chain has TRBV25-1 and TRBJ1-1; TRBD1 is a possible D gene (5 bases). The V gene lost 8 bases and the J gene lost 7 bases, with 14 bases spanning the gap. The germline gives CDR1 MGHDK, CDR2 SYGVNS. This CDR3 contains 12 residues. CDR3 residues: CASGGGRIEAFF. The CDR3 DNA sequence: TGTGCCAGCGGGGGGGGACGGATTGAAGCTTTCTTT.

This clonotype was counted at least ten times. The chain has TRBV28 and TRBJ2-1; unclear D gene. This CDR3 is built from 14 residues. V lost 10 bases and J 1 base, leaving 14 bases between the germline ends. The V gene's germline CDR1 is MDHEN and CDR2 SYDVKM. CDR3 sequence: CATLTGLSYNEQFF. CDR3 nucleotides: TGTGCCACCCTGACTGGCTTATCCTACAATGAGCAGTTCTTC.

This clonotype showed up many times. The V and J genes are TRBV30 and TRBJ1-4; TRBD1 might be the D (5 bases). The CDR3 is 13 residues long. Trimming took off 1 base at V and 5 bases at J, with 8 bases between the two ends. From germline, CDR1 is GTSNPN and CDR2 SVGIG (reference sequence). The DNA of the CDR3 is TGTGCCTGGAGTGGGACACGGAATGAAAAACTGTTTTTT. This gives the protein CAWSGTRNEKLFF.

Ten or more counts support this clonotype. This chain uses TRBV7-9 with TRBJ2-7; D might be TRBD2 (6 bases). V dropped 2 bases and J dropped 3 bases, with 14 bases sitting between them. Per the germline V gene, CDR1 is SEHNR and CDR2 is FQNEAQ (reference sequence). CDR3 length: 15 amino acids. The CDR3 bases are TGTGCCAGCAGCTTATCCACTAGCAAGAACTACGAGCAGTACTTC. Translating gives CASSLSTSKNYEQYF.

This clonotype was observed many times. The CDR3 reads CASSLRRESYEQYF. In DNA form, the CDR3 reads TGCGCCAGCAGCTTGCGGCGGGAGTCCTACGAGCAGTACTTC. This chain joins TRBV5-1 and TRBJ2-7, with 7 bases identical to TRBD2. With 1 base clipped from V and 1 base from J, the junction kept 2 bases outside the gene matches. This CDR3 is 14 amino acids long. Germline CDR1 is SGHRS and CDR2 is YFSETQ.

This clonotype has at least ten counts. V and J are TRBV7-9 and TRBJ2-5, with 8 bases identical to TRBD2. In germline, CDR1 is SEHNR, CDR2 FQNEAQ (reference sequence). This CDR3 comprises 16 residues. Losses at the gene ends were 5 bases for V and 1 base for J; bases not matched to a gene: 9. The CDR3, as DNA: TGTGCCAGCAGCCCTCAAGCGGGGGCCCGCCAAGAGACCCAGTACTTC. This sequence encodes CASSPQAGARQETQYF.

The V and J genes are TRBV20-1 and TRBJ2-3; 7 bases match TRBD1. The germline V gene has CDR1 DFQATT and CDR2 SNEGSKA (reference sequence). V lost 5 bases, J lost 6 bases, and 8 bases stayed unmatched. The length of the CDR3 is 13 residues. The CDR3: CSAQPGQMDTQYF. The CDR3 nucleotides are TGCAGTGCTCAACCGGGACAGATGGATACGCAGTATTTT.

This clonotype was detected ten times or more. This sequence joins TRBV5-5 and TRBJ1-2, with 9 bases aligning to TRBD1. Germline CDR1 is SGHKS and CDR2 is YYEKEE (reference sequence). With V trimmed by 4 bases and J by 4 bases, 5 bases remained unmatched. CDR3 length: 14 residues. This chain's CDR3 is CASSTGTGSYGYTF. CDR3 bases: TGTGCCAGCAGCACAGGGACAGGGTCCTATGGCTACACCTTC.

There are a few counts of this clonotype. Written as DNA, the CDR3 is TGCAGTGCATCCGAGGGACGGGGCGCGGGTAATGAAAAACTGTTTTTT. Its protein is CSASEGRGAGNEKLFF. The chain uses TRBV20-1 and TRBJ1-4, with a possible D match to TRBD1 (5 bases). V gave up 6 bases and J gave up 4 bases, with 21 bases separating them. Germline V gene sequence: CDR1 DFQATT, CDR2 SNEGSKA (reference sequence). CDR3 size: 16 residues.

The chain combines TRBV5-5 with TRBJ1-2; D unclear. The germline gives CDR1 SGHKS, CDR2 YYEKEE (reference sequence). Trimming removed 0 bases at V and 1 base at J, with 7 bases between. The CDR3 length is 14 residues. The CDR3 loop is CASSLVHSNYGYTF. CDR3 in DNA: TGTGCCAGCAGCTTGGTACATAGTAACTATGGCTACACCTTC.

This clonotype was picked up many times. The CDR3 reads CASSLGGTGGGYTF. The CDR3 nucleotides read TGTGCCAGCAGCTTAGGGGGGACAGGTGGCGGCTACACCTTC. V is TRBV11-2 and J is TRBJ1-2, with TRBD1 matching 8 bases. CDR1 and CDR2 (germline): SGHAT, FQNNGV. V shed 1 base, J shed 8 bases, and the junction held 6 bases outside the gene matches. This CDR3 comprises 14 residues.

The chain joins TRBV3-1 to TRBJ1-1, with 7 bases that match TRBD1. J was trimmed by 2 bases and V by 3 bases; bases with no gene match: 6. The CDR3 totals 15 residues. Germline CDR1 reads LGHDT; CDR2 reads YNNKEL (reference sequence). The CDR3 protein is CASSQGTVRNTEAFF. The CDR3 bases are TGTGCCAGCAGCCAGGGGACAGTGAGAAACACTGAAGCTTTCTTT. The full variable domain, in which reference TRBV3-1 and TRBJ1-1 provide the parts outside the CDR3, is DTAVSQTPKYLVTQMGNDKSIKCEQNLGHDTMYWYKQDSKKFLKIMFSYNNKELIINETVPNRFSPKSPDKAHLNLHINSLELGDSAVYFCASSQGTVRNTEAFFGQGTRLTVV.

In its sample, this clonotype was seen many times. The chain combines TRBV6-1 with TRBJ2-5, with D perhaps TRBD1 or TRBD2 (6 bases each). The CDR3 spans 16 residues. Germline CDR1 reads MNHNS; CDR2 reads SASEGT. Trimming shortened V by 7 bases and J by 2 bases, and 20 bases separated the two germline ends. CDR3 bases: TGTGCCAGCACTACTGGGGGGCTAGCCGATCAAGAGACCCAGTACTTC. This sequence encodes CASTTGGLADQETQYF.

The rearrangement links TRBV6-2 or TRBV6-3 to TRBJ2-6; D tentatively fits TRBD1 or TRBD2 (5 bases each). Germline CDR1 reads MNHEY; CDR2 reads SVGEGT. V was clipped by 5 bases and J by 0 bases, with 5 bases between them. This CDR3 comprises 14 residues. The CDR3 coding sequence is TGTGCCAGCAGTGGGGGCTCTGGGGCCAACGTCCTGACTTTC. Residues: CASSGGSGANVLTF.

The sample holds a few counts of this clonotype. Given a much more abundant clone one base away, this may be a read error. This chain links TRBV7-3 with TRBJ2-1; D tentatively fits TRBD1 or TRBD2 (5 bases each). V gave up 4 bases and J gave up 0 bases, with 10 bases separating them. The CDR3 has 15 residues. Germline assignment: CDR1 SGHTA and CDR2 FQGTGA. In DNA form, the CDR3 reads TGTGCCAGCAGCTGGGACCTGAGCTCCTACAATGAGCAGTTCTTC. Translation: CASSWDLSSYNEQFF.

The chain recombines TRBV11-1 with TRBJ2-7, with a possible D match to TRBD1 (6 bases). CDR1 SGHAT and CDR2 FQDESV come from the germline V gene (reference sequence). V was pared by 2 bases and J by 1 base, with 12 bases between. The CDR3 sequence is 15 residues long. The chain's CDR3 is CASSLYAGESYEQYF. CDR3 nucleotide sequence: TGTGCCAGCAGCTTATATGCAGGGGAGTCCTACGAGCAGTACTTC.